Shown below are 2 T cell receptor beta chains from a single sample sequenced in a study of cytomegalovirus exposure and HLA in healthy donors (dated by TCRdb to about 2017). Preparation of the library involved the immunoSEQ multiplex PCR assay. TCRdb mirrors the immuneACCESS table, restricted to in-frame sequences. Some clones are absent from its copies; in checked studies, under half trace to an unresolved V gene, and the reason for the others is unknown. The table for this sample lists approximately 230,000 clones; roughly 87% of them were counted only once. The ten largest clones represent more than 10% of the sample. Material for sequencing was PBMCs. The source is a man younger than 35 in good health and CMV-seropositive.

The J gene is TRBJ1-1, the V gene TRBV2; unclear D gene. Per the germline V gene, CDR1 is SNHLY and CDR2 is FYNNEI. The CDR3 runs 12 residues. V dropped 8 bases and J dropped 0 bases, with 7 bases sitting between them. CDR3 nucleotides: TGTGCCAGCCGGACCGTGAACACTGAAGCTTTCTTT. This translates into CASRTVNTEAFF. Full variable domain (missing parts from reference TRBV2 and TRBJ1-1): EPEVTQTPSHQVTQMGQEVILRCVPISNHLYFYWYRQILGQKVEFLVSFYNNEISEKSEIFDDQFSVERPDGSNFTLKIRSTKLEDSAMYFCASRTVNTEAFFGQGTRLTVV.

The chain combines TRBV2 with TRBJ2-7; the D gene is possibly TRBD2 (7 bases). Per the germline V gene, CDR1 is SNHLY and CDR2 is FYNNEI. The CDR3 totals 16 residues. Trimming removed 6 bases from V and 2 bases from J, with 20 bases in between. CDR3 DNA: TGTGCCAGCAGAAAGGGAGGGCGGGGGCTAACCTACGAGCAGTACTTC. It translates to CASRKGGRGLTYEQYF.